Below, 5 T cell receptor beta chains from the same sample are listed, as sequenced in a study of CD4 T cell repertoires in COVID-19. The memory T cells were sequenced right after ex vivo isolation, without culture. Produced via immunoSEQ multiplex PCR; TCRdb's table is partial and in-frame only. Here the sample spans 7,500 to 8,500 clones, around 84% being singletons. The sequencing used effector memory CD4+ T cells from blood, collected before the COVID-19 pandemic. The source is a human donor who had COVID-19.

This clone was counted a few times. This sequence joins TRBV5-1 and TRBJ2-6; D unclear. The V and J ends lost 0 bases and 1 base respectively, with 2 bases between them. CDR1 SGHRS and CDR2 YFSETQ come from the germline V gene. The CDR3 runs to 14 residues. The DNA for the CDR3 is TGCGCCAGCAGCTTGGTATCTGGGGCCAACGTCCTGACTTTC. It translates to CASSLVSGANVLTF.

The chain joins TRBV10-2 to TRBJ1-1; possible D gene TRBD1, 5 bases. Germline CDR1 and CDR2: WSHSY and SAAADI. The CDR3 has 14 amino acids. Trimming pared 8 bases from V and 5 bases from J, leaving 18 bases between. CDR3 amino acids: CASSIAPGVTEAFF. The CDR3 DNA is TGCGCCAGCTCAATCGCCCCGGGGGTAACTGAAGCTTTCTTT.

This clone was recorded only once. V usage is TRBV29-1 and J usage is TRBJ2-6; TRBD1 is a possible D gene (6 bases). The germline CDR1 and CDR2 sequences are SQVTM and ANQGSEA. The CDR3 has 14 amino acids. V gave up 6 bases and J gave up 4 bases, with 13 bases separating them. CDR3 region: CSVYRASGANVLTF. The CDR3 nucleotides are TGCAGCGTGTACAGGGCATCAGGGGCCAACGTCCTGACTTTC.

For this clone: The sample carries other DNA sequences with the same CDR3. This chain connects TRBV5-1 to TRBJ2-5; 11 nucleotides agree with TRBD1. The J segment lost 5 bases and the V segment lost 4 bases, leaving 4 bases of the junction unmatched. This CDR3 comprises 14 residues. Germline CDR1 SGHRS, CDR2 YFSETQ. The CDR3 DNA is TGCGCCAGCAGCCCGGACAGGGGGCATGAGACCCAGTACTTC. This encodes CASSPDRGHETQYF.

The chain combines TRBV9 with TRBJ2-5; tentative D call: TRBD2 (5 bases). In germline, CDR1 is SGDLS, CDR2 YYNGEE. Trimming took 1 base from V and 4 from J, leaving 14 bases between them. CDR3 length: 15 residues. In DNA, the CDR3 is TGTGCCAGCAGCGTAAGGCCCGAAGGGAGAGAGACCCAGTACTTC. Translated: CASSVRPEGRETQYF.